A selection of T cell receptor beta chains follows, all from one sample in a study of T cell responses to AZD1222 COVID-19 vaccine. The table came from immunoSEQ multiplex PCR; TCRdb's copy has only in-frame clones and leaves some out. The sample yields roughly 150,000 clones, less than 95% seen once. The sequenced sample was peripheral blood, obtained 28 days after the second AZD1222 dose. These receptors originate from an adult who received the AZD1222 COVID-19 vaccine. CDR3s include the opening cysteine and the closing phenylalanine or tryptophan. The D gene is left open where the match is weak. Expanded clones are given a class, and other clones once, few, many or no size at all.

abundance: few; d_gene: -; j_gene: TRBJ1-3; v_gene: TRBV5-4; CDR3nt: TGTGCCAGCAGCTTGAGCACAGCAAACACCATATATTTT; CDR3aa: CASSLSTANTIYF
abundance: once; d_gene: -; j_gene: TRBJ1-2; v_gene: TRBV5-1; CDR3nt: TGCGCCAGCAGCTTTGACAGACCTAACTATGGCTACACCTTC; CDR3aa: CASSFDRPNYGYTF
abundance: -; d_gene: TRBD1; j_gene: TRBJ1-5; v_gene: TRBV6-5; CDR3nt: TGTGCCAGCAGCGGTGACAGGGCTTATCAGCCCCAGCATTTT; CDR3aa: CASSGDRAYQPQHF
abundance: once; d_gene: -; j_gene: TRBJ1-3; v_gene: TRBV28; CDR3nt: TGTGCCAGCAGCGCCGGAGGGGTCATCTCTGGAAACACCATATATTTT; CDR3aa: CASSAGGVISGNTIYF
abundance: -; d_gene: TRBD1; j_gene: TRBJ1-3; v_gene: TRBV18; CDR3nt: TGTGCCAGCTCGCAGGGACAGGGGGCGTCCATATATTTT; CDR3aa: CASSQGQGASIYF
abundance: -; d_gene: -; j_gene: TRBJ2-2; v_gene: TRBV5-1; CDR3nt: TGCGCCAGCAGCTTGGAAGCGCAGGGTCCGAACACCGGGGAGCTGTTTTTT; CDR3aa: CASSLEAQGPNTGELFF
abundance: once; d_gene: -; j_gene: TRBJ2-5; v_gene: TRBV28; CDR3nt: TGTGCCAGCAGTTTGGTGGCTGGAGAGACCCAGTACTTC; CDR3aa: CASSLVAGETQYF
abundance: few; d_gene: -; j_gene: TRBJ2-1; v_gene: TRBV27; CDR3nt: TGTGCCAGCAGACAGCGCGTAGGGGCCTCCTACAATGAGCAGTTCTTC; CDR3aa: CASRQRVGASYNEQFF
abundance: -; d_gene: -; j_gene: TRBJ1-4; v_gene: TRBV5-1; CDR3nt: TGCGCCAGCAGCTTGACAGGCCGGGCCTCTAATGAAAAACTGTTTTTT; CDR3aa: CASSLTGRASNEKLFF
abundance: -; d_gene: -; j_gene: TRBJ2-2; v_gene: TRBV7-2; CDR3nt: TGTGCCAGCAGCCCGGGACTCCGCTCCGGGGAGCTGTTTTTT; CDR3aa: CASSPGLRSGELFF
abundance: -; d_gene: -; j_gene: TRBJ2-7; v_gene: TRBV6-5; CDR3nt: TGTGCCAGCAGTTACTCCCAGCTAGGGCACTACGAGCAGTACTTC; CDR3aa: CASSYSQLGHYEQYF
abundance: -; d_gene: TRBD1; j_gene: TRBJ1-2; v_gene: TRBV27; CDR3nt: TGTGCCAGCAGTTTAGCCCCCCCGGGACAGACGTATGGCTACACCTTC; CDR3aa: CASSLAPPGQTYGYTF
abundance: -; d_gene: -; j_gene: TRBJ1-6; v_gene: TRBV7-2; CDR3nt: TGTGCCAGCAGCATAACAGGGACGTATAATTCACCCCTCCACTTT; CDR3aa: CASSITGTYNSPLHF
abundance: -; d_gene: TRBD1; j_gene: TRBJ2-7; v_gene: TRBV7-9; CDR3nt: TGTGCCAGCAGCTTAACAGGGGGCATATCCTCCTACGAGCAGTACTTC; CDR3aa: CASSLTGGISSYEQYF
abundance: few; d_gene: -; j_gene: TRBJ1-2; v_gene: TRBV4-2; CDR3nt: TGTGCCAGCAGCCAAACAGGGCCCTATGGCTACACCTTC; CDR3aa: CASSQTGPYGYTF
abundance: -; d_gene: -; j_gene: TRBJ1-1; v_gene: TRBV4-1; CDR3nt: TGCGCCAGCAGCCCCCGTAGGGTGAACACTGAAGCTTTCTTT; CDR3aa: CASSPRRVNTEAFF
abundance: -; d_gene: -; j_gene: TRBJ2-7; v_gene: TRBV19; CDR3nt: TGTGCCAGTAGTAGAGGCCGAGGGGTCGAGCAGTACTTC; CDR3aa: CASSRGRGVEQYF
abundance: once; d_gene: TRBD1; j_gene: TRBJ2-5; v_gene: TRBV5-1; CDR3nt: TGCGCCAGCAGCTTGGTCGGGACAGGGGGCAGGAAAGGGGAGACCCAGTACTTC; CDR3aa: CASSLVGTGGRKGETQYF
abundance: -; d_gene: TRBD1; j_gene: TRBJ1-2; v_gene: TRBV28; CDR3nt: TGTGCCAGCAGTTTAGGGACAGGGGAAGGCTACACCTTC; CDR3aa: CASSLGTGEGYTF
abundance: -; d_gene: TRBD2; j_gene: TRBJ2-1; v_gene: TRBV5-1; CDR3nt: TGCGCCAGCAGCGCCATGGCGGCGATACAAGGGTTAGCGGGGCGATACAATGAGCAGTTCTTC; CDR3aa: CASSAMAAIQGLAGRYNEQFF
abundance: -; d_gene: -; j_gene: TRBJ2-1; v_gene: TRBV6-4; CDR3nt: TGTGCCAGCAGTGACTTGCCCTCTGGTCGGGTTGGCTCCTACAATGAGCAGTTCTTC; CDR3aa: CASSDLPSGRVGSYNEQFF
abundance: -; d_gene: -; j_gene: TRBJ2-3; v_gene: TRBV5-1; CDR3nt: TGCGCCAGCAGCTCCTCCGGGTGGGGCGGTGGAGATACGCAGTATTTT; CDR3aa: CASSSSGWGGGDTQYF
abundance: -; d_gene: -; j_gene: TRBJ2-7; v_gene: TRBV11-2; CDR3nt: TGTGCCAGCAGCTTAGGGACTCGGCGGGACGACGAGCAGTACTTC; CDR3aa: CASSLGTRRDDEQYF
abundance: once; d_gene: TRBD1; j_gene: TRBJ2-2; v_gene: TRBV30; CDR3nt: TGTGCCTGGACGACAGGGGCCGGGGAGCTGTTTTTT; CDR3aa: CAWTTGAGELFF
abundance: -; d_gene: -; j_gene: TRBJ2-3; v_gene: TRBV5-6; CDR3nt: TGTGCCAGCAGCTTAAGGAATACAGGGTATAGCACAGATACGCAGTATTTT; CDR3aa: CASSLRNTGYSTDTQYF
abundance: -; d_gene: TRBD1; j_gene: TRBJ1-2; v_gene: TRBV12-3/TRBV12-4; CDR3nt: TGTGCCAGCAGACAGGGGACCTATGGCTACACCTTC; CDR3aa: CASRQGTYGYTF
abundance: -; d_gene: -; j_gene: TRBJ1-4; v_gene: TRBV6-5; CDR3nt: TGTGCCAGCAGTTCCGACAGGGAAAAACTGTTTTTT; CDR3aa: CASSSDREKLFF
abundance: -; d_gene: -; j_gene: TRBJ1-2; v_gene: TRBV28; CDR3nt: TGTGCCAGCAGACCGGGACCTGCGTGGTATGGCTACACCTTC; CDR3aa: CASRPGPAWYGYTF
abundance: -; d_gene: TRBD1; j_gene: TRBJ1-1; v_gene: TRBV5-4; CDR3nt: TGTGCCAGCAGCCTGGGAGGGACAGGGGGCACTGAAGCTTTCTTT; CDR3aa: CASSLGGTGGTEAFF
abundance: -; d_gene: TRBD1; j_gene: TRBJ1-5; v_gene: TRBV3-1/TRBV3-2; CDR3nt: TGTGCCAGCAGCCCGGGACAGGGGAGGGAGCCCCAGCATTTT; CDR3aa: CASSPGQGREPQHF
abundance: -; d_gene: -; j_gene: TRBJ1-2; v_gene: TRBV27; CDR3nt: TGTGCCAGCAGCATAAGATTCGCAAACTATGGCTACACCTTC; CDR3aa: CASSIRFANYGYTF
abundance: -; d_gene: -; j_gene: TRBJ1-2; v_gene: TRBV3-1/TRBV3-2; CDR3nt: TGTGCCAGCAGCCAATCTTCGGAGGGCTACACCTTC; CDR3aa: CASSQSSEGYTF
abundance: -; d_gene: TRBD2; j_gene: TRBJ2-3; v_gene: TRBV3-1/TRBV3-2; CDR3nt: TGTGCCAGCAGCCAAGACCGACTAGCGGGGGCCTCGCAGTATTTT; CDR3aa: CASSQDRLAGASQYF